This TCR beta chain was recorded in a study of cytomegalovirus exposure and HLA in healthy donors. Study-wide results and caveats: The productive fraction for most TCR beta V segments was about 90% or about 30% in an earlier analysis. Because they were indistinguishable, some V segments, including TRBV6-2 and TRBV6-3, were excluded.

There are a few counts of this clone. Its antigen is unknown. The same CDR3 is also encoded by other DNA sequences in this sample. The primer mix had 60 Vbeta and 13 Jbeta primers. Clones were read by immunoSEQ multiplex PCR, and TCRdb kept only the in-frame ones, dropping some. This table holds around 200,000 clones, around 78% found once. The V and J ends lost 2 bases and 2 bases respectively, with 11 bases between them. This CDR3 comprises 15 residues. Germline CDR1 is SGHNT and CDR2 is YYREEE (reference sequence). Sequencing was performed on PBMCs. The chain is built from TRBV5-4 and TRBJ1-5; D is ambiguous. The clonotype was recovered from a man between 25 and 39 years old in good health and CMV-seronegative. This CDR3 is CASSLGGNRNQPQHF. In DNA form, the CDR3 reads TGTGCCAGCAGCTTAGGAGGGAATCGCAATCAGCCCCAGCATTTT. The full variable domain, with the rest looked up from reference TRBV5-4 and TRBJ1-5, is ETGVTQSPTHLIKTRGQQVTLRCSSQSGHNTVSWYQQALGQGPQFIFQYYREEENGRGNFPPRFSGLQFPNYSSELNVNALELDDSALYLCASSLGGNRNQPQHFGDGTRLSIL.